This TCR beta chain was captured in a study of neurological immune-mediated disorders. This clonotype was detected ten times or more. Its antigen is undetermined. Regarding the study as a whole: Patients with HTLV-1-associated myelopathy had the highest level of TCR clonal expansion, whereas patients with multiple sclerosis had the lowest level, falling beneath the level found in healthy controls.

The time point denotes: longitudinal time-point 3. It was from 2 million PBMCs stored at -80 C that the unsorted libraries were obtained. This CDR3 has 15 amino acids. Per the germline V gene, CDR1 is MNHEY and CDR2 is SVGAGI. Trimming left V 0 bases short and J 3 bases short, with 9 bases between. The making of cDNA relied on 5'RACE with 10-nucleotide random UMIs. Every sequencing run returned over 200 million TCR-beta sequences, which were derived from 15-18 subjects. TCRdb reprocessed the 5' RACE reads via MiXCR and lists one record per CDR3 protein. The data contain 45,000 to 60,000 distinct CDR3 sequences, about 12% of them singletons.

The receptor comes from a male donor with HTLV-1-associated myelopathy (HAM/TSP). The sequenced material came from PBMCs. The chain employs TRBV6-5 and TRBJ1-5; D unclear. The CDR3 region is CASSYSRTLNQPQHF. As DNA, the CDR3 is TGTGCCAGCAGTTACTCGAGGACCCTCAATCAGCCCCAGCATTTT.